One TCR beta chain is described in this entry. Recruited during active infection, patients (from Seattle) were subsequently followed longitudinally. Authors' processing steps: Estimation of nucleated cell counts was performed using reference gene primer amplification. Produced via immunoSEQ multiplex PCR; TCRdb's table is partial and in-frame only. V and J calls and clone size are those listed in that table; D and trimming were worked out from the DNA. The sample has about 480,000 clones; approximately 89% are singletons. This sample is drawn from a study of blood T cell repertoires in COVID-19. Study as a whole: The study drew acute and convalescent COVID-19 samples from the United States, Italy and Spain. Nucleic acid was either cDNA or gDNA, and it came from T cells, B-cell-depleted T cells, or PBMCs.

This CDR3 contains 15 residues. J lost 6 bases, V lost 6 bases, and 12 bases had no gene match. Germline-derived CDR1 and CDR2 are MNHEY and SVGAGI. The sample taken for sequencing was peripheral blood. This chain joins TRBV6-5 and TRBJ1-2; 8 bases align to TRBD1. The receptor was isolated from a man aged 18 to 30 with COVID-19, enrolled during active disease. CDR3 bases: TGTGCCAGCAGCCGCTCAGGGGGCGCTTCAGATGGCTACACCTTC. The encoded protein is CASSRSGGASDGYTF.